These 6 T cell receptor beta chains share one sample of origin, sequenced in a study of blood T cell repertoires in COVID-19 (dated by TCRdb to 2020 to 2022). Libraries were prepared through the immunoSEQ multiplex PCR assay. In TCRdb, the immuneACCESS table is reduced to in-frame sequences with V and J assigned. These tables do not hold every clone; where another copy was compared, an unresolved V gene accounts for under half, and the others remain unexplained. The sample table records 200,000 to 250,000 clones; about 91% of these occur just once. The ten largest account for 2.6% of the sample. Input material: PBMCs or T cells enriched from blood (not recorded which). These receptors all stem from a woman in her thirties with acute COVID-19.

The gene calls are TRBV5-4 and TRBJ1-6, with TRBD1 as a possible D gene (5 bases). The V gene lost 0 bases and the J gene lost 9 bases, with 16 bases spanning the gap. The CDR3 length is 16 residues. Germline values: CDR1 SGHNT, CDR2 YYREEE (reference sequence). Here the CDR3 DNA reads TGTGCCAGCAGCTTGGACAGGATCTATCCGTCTTCACCCCTCCACTTT. Protein: CASSLDRIYPSSPLHF. Variable domain in full (rest from reference TRBV5-4 and TRBJ1-6): ETGVTQSPTHLIKTRGQQVTLRCSSQSGHNTVSWYQQALGQGPQFIFQYYREEENGRGNFPPRFSGLQFPNYSSELNVNALELDDSALYLCASSLDRIYPSSPLHFGNGTRLTVT.

This chain links TRBV14 with TRBJ1-5, with D uncertain. The germline V gene encodes CDR1 SGHDN and CDR2 FVKESK. The V and J ends lost 2 bases and 8 bases respectively, with 19 bases between them. CDR3 length: 16 amino acids. CDR3 region: CASSQTPVPSREPQHF. The DNA for the CDR3 is TGTGCCAGCAGCCAAACCCCCGTCCCCTCGAGGGAGCCCCAGCATTTT.

The rearrangement uses TRBV6-5 and TRBJ1-5; 9 bases are shared with TRBD1. The J segment lost 4 bases and the V segment lost 10 bases, leaving 8 bases of the junction unmatched. Germline V gene data show CDR1 as MNHEY and CDR2 as SVGAGI. This CDR3 spans 14 amino acids. The CDR3 region is CATSGQGVNQPQHF. The DNA of the CDR3 is TGTGCCACTTCGGGACAGGGCGTAAATCAGCCCCAGCATTTT.

The rearrangement links TRBV30 to TRBJ1-1; tentative D call: TRBD1 (5 bases). Germline V gene lookup returns CDR1 GTSNPN and CDR2 SVGIG (reference sequence). There are 13 residues in the CDR3. V gave up 3 bases and J gave up 5 bases, with 13 bases separating them. For the CDR3, the DNA is TGTGCCTGGAGGGCGGGACTGTTAACTGAAGCTTTCTTT. It is translated as CAWRAGLLTEAFF.

This chain joins TRBV6-5 and TRBJ1-3; TRBD1 agrees at 7 bases. This CDR3 region has 15 residues. In germline, CDR1 is MNHEY, CDR2 SVGAGI. After removal of 6 bases from V and 0 bases from J, the junction contained 5 bases not matched to a gene. Here the CDR3 reads CASRRDRNSGNTIYF. The DNA for the CDR3 is TGTGCCAGCAGGCGGGACAGAAACTCTGGAAACACCATATATTTT.

This chain uses TRBV6-5 with TRBJ2-3; D gene ambiguous. The CDR3 loop spans 13 amino acids. V lost 6 bases and J 4 bases, leaving 11 bases between the germline ends. The germline V gene encodes CDR1 MNHEY and CDR2 SVGAGI. The CDR3 loop is CASSLAAADTQYF. The CDR3 nucleotides are TGTGCCAGCAGCCTGGCGGCTGCAGATACGCAGTATTTT.